The 7 T cell receptor beta chains in this list originate from one sample, sequenced in a study of sequential checkpoint blockade in melanoma. The treatment here: randomized to nivolumab then ipilimumab (arm A) or the reverse (arm B). TCRdb keeps only in-frame clones here, not all; method: immunoSEQ multiplex PCR. The data show around 9,500 clones, approximately 22% seen once. The sample consisted of tumor tissue (inferred from file names), taken from a patient given nivolumab and ipilimumab in sequence. Receptors were obtained from a human donor with melanoma.

This clone was observed a few times. The chain joins TRBV6-7 to TRBJ1-4; D gene unclear. TRBV6-7 is an open reading frame, and its role is uncertain. The CDR3 totals 11 residues. Trimming removed 7 bases at V and 11 bases at J, with 11 bases between. The CDR3 sequence: CASTDGLKLFF. Here the CDR3 DNA reads TGTGCCAGCACAGACGGACTTAAACTGTTTTTT.

The chain combines TRBV6-8 with TRBJ1-2; 8 bases map to TRBD1. Germline loops: CDR1 MNHGY, CDR2 SAAAGT. This CDR3 contains 14 residues. V was clipped by 5 bases and J by 3 bases; unmatched bases: 5. In DNA form, the CDR3 reads TGTGCCAGCAGTGAGACAGGGGACCACTATGGCTACACCTTC. Its translation is CASSETGDHYGYTF.

There are a few counts of this clone. V gene TRBV1 combines with J gene TRBJ2-5; the table's D call, TRBD1, was not checked against the DNA. TRBV1 is marked as a pseudogene. The CDR3 is 15 residues long. The CDR3 region is CASSQDPGQRKTQYF. As DNA, the CDR3 is TGCGCCAGCAGCCAAGACCCAGGACAAAGGAAGACCCAGTACTTC.

This clone was seen ten or more times. The chain links TRBV6-8 to TRBJ2-2; 13 nucleotides match TRBD2. CDR1 is MNHGY and CDR2 is SAAAGT in the germline V gene. V shed 5 bases and J 1 base; nucleotides not matched to a gene: 7. CDR3 length: 18 amino acids. The CDR3 protein is CASSTWTSGGENTGELFF. The CDR3 DNA is TGTGCCAGCAGTACCTGGACTAGCGGGGGAGAGAACACCGGGGAGCTGTTTTTT.

The chain links TRBV5-1 to TRBJ2-5, with D perhaps being TRBD1 or TRBD2 (5 bases each). The V gene's germline CDR1 is SGHRS and CDR2 YFSETQ. Trimming stripped 0 bases from V and 2 bases from J, with 11 bases between. The CDR3 spans 15 residues. The CDR3 sequence is CASSLGGSTQETQYF. CDR3 nucleotides: TGCGCCAGCAGCTTGGGGGGGTCTACACAAGAGACCCAGTACTTC. Drawing the rest from reference TRBV5-1 and TRBJ2-5, the complete variable domain is KAGVTQTPRYLIKTRGQQVTLSCSPISGHRSVSWYQQTPGQGLQFLFEYFSETQRNKGNFPGRFSGRQFSNSRSEMNVSTLELGDSALYLCASSLGGSTQETQYFGPGTRLLVL.

This clone came up a few times. V is TRBV11-3 and J is TRBJ1-2, with 8 bases fitting TRBD1. J was trimmed by 6 bases and V by 4 bases; bases with no gene match: 7. The CDR3 has 14 amino acids. In germline, CDR1 is SGHNT, CDR2 YENEEA. CDR3 sequence reads: CASSSGTGEDGYTF. In DNA, the CDR3 is TGTGCCAGCAGCTCCGGGACAGGAGAAGATGGCTACACCTTC.

This clone was seen only a few times. CDR3 loop: CASRGLAGGPDTQYF. Written as DNA, the CDR3 is TGTGCCAGCAGGGGACTAGCGGGGGGGCCAGATACGCAGTATTTT. The chain employs TRBV6-8 and TRBJ2-3; 16 nucleotides match TRBD2. The CDR3 consists of 15 residues. Germline-derived CDR1 and CDR2 are MNHGY and SAAAGT. Unmatched junction bases numbered 1, after V lost 6 bases and J lost 4 bases.